What follows is one TCR beta chain and its context. TCRdb keeps only in-frame clones here, not all; method: immunoSEQ multiplex PCR. The sample records about 25,000 clones, almost 90% being singletons. The sample belongs to a study of blood T cell repertoires in COVID-19. Study-level background: Italy, Spain and the United States were the sources of the convalescent and acute COVID-19 samples.

The germline V gene encodes CDR1 LGHDT and CDR2 YNNKEL (reference sequence). The CDR3 has 21 residues. V dropped 0 bases and J dropped 3; count of bases not matched to a gene: 16. The chain has TRBV3-1 (or the pseudogene TRBV3-2) and TRBJ2-7; 14 bases are a match to TRBD2. This TCR derives from an older man with acute or convalescent COVID-19. Sequences were obtained from peripheral blood. DNA for the CDR3: TGTGCCAGCAGCCAAGAAGAACTACAAGGGACTAGCGGGAGTCTTCTCTACGAGCAGTACTTC. Translated: CASSQEELQGTSGSLLYEQYF.